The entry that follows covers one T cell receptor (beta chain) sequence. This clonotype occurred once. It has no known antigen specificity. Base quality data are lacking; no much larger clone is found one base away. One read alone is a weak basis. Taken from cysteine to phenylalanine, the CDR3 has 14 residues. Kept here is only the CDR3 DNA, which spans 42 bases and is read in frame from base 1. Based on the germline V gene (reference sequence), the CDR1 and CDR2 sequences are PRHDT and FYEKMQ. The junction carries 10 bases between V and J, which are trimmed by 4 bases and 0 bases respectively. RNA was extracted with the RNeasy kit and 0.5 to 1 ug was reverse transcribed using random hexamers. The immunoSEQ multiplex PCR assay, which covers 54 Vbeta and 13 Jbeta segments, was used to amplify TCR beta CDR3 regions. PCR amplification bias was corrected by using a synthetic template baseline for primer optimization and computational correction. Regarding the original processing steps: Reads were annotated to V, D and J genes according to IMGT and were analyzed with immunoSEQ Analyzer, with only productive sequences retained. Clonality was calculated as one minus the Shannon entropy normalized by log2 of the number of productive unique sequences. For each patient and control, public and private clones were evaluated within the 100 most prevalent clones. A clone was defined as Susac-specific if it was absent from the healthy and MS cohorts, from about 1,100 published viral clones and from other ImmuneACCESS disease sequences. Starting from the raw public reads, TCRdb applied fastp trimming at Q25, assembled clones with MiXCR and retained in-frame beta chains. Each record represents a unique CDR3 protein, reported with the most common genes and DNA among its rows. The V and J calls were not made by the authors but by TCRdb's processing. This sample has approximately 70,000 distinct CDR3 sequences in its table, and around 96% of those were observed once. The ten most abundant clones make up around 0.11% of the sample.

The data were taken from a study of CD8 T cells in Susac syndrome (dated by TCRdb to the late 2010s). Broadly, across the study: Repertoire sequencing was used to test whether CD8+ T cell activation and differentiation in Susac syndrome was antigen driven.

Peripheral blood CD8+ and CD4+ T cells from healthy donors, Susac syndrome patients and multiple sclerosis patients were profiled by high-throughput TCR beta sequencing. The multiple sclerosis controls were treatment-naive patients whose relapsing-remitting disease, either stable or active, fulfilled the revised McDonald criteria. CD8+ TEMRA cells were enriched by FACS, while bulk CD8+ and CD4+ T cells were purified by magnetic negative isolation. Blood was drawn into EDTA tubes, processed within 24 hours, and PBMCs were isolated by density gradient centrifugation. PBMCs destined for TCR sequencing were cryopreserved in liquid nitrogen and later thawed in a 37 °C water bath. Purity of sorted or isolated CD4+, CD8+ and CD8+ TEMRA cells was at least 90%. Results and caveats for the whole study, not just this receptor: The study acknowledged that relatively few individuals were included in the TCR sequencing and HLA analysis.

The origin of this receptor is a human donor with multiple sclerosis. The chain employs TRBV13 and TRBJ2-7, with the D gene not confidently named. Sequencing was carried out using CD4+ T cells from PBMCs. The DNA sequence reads TGTGCCAGCAGCTCCCGGCTGAACTCCTACGAGCAGTACTTC. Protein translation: CASSSRLNSYEQYF.